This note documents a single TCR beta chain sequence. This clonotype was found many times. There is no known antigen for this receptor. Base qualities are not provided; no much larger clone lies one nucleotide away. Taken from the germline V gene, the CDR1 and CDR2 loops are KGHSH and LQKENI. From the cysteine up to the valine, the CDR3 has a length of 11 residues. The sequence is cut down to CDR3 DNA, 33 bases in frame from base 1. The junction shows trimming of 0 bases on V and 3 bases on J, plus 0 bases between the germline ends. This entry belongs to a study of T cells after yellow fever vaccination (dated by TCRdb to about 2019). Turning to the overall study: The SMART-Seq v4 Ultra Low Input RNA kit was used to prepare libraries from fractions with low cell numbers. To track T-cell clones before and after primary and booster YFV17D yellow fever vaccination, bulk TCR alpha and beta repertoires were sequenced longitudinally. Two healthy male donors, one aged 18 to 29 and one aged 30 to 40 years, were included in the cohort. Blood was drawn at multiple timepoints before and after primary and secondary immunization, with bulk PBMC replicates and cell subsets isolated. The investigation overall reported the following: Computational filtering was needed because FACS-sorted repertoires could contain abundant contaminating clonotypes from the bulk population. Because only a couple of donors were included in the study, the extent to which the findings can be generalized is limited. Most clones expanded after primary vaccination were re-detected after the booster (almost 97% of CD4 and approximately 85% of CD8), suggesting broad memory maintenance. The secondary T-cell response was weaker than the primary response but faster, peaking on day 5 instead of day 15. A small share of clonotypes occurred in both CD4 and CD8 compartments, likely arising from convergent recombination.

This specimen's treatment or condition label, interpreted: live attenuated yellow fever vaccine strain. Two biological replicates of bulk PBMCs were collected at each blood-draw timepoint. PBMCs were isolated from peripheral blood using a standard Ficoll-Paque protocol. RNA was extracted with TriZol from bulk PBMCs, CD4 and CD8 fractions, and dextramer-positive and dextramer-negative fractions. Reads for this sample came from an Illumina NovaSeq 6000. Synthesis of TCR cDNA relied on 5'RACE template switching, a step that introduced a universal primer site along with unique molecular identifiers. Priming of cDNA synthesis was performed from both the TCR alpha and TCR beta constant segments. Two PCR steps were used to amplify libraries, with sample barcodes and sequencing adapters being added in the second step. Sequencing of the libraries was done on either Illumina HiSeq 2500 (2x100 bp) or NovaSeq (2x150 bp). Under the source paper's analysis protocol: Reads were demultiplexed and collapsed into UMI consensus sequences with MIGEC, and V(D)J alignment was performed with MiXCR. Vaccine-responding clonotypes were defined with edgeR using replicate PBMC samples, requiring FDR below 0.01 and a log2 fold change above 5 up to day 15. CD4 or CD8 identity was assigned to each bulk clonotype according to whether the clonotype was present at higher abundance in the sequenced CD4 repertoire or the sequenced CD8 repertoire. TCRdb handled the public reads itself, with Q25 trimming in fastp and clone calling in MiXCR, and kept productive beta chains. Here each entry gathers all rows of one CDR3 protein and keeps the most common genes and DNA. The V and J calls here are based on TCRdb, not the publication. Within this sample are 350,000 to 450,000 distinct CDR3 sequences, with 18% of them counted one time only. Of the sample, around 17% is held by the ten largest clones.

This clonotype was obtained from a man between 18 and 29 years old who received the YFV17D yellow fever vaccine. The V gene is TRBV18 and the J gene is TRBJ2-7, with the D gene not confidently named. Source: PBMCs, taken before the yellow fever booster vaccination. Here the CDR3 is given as CASSPPYEQYV. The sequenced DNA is TGTGCCAGCTCACCACCCTACGAGCAGTACGTC.